One and the same sample provided the 11 T cell receptor beta chains below, sequenced in a study of cytomegalovirus exposure and HLA in healthy donors (dated by TCRdb to the late 2010s). The library came from the immunoSEQ multiplex PCR assay. A mixture of 60 forward primers for TCR Vbeta segments and 13 reverse primers for TCR Jbeta segments was used in the multiplex PCR. TCRdb stores this immuneACCESS table with in-frame sequences only. Part of the clones is absent; in the studies checked, under half of the shortfall reflects unresolved V genes, and no reason is known for the rest. This specimen's table enumerates approximately 140,000 clones. Of the sample, about 1.6% is held by the ten largest clones. Sequenced: PBMCs. The receptors were gathered from a middle-aged woman in good health and CMV-seronegative.

The rearrangement joins TRBV9 to TRBJ1-4, with D maybe TRBD1 (5 bases). Trimming left V 0 bases short and J 8 bases short, with 14 bases between. CDR1 is SGDLS, CDR2 YYNGEE, per germline. The CDR3 is 15 amino acids. DNA for the CDR3: TGTGCCAGCAGCGTAGCCCAGGGAGGAAACGAAAAACTGTTTTTT. Encoded protein: CASSVAQGGNEKLFF.

The chain couples TRBV15 to TRBJ2-1; the D gene is possibly TRBD2 (6 bases). The CDR3 covers 14 residues. CDR1 and CDR2 (germline): LNHNV, YYDKDF (reference sequence). V shed 0 bases and J shed 9 bases, with 12 bases lying between them. The CDR3 DNA follows: TGTGCCACCAGCAGAGACGGAGGGTCGGCTGAGCAGTTCTTC. It specifies CATSRDGGSAEQFF.

The chain recombines TRBV15 with TRBJ2-1, with 8 bases that match TRBD1. The CDR3 consists of 16 residues. V dropped 3 bases and J dropped 0; count of bases not matched to a gene: 4. Germline V gene sequence: CDR1 LNHNV, CDR2 YYDKDF (reference sequence). The DNA of the CDR3 is TGTGCCACCAGCAGCCCGACAGGGGACTCCTACAATGAGCAGTTCTTC. Its translation is CATSSPTGDSYNEQFF.

The genes are TRBV18 and TRBJ2-6, with a weak D call TRBD1 (6 bases). The V and J ends lost 4 bases and 1 base respectively, with 14 bases between them. Germline CDR1 KGHSH, CDR2 LQKENI. The CDR3 extends over 17 amino acids. The CDR3 spells CASSRSNRESGANVLTF. CDR3 DNA sequence: TGTGCCAGCTCACGGTCGAACAGGGAATCTGGGGCCAACGTCCTGACTTTC. The variable domain in full, completed from reference TRBV18 and TRBJ2-6, reads NAGVMQNPRHLVRRRGQEARLRCSPMKGHSHVYWYRQLPEEGLKFMVYLQKENIIDESGMPKERFSAEFPKEGPSILRIQQVVRGDSAAYFCASSRSNRESGANVLTFGAGSRLTVL.

The chain links TRBV20-1 to TRBJ1-1; D call uncertain. The CDR3 runs 11 residues. Germline lookup yields CDR1 DFQATT and CDR2 SNEGSKA (reference sequence). Trimming stripped 6 bases from V and 3 bases from J, with 8 bases between. CDR3 bases: TGCAGTGCCTCAGTGTACACTGAAGCTTTCTTT. Translating it yields CSASVYTEAFF.

The chain uses TRBV10-3 and TRBJ1-4; tentative D call: TRBD1 (6 bases). V shed 0 bases and J shed 5 bases, with 10 bases lying between them. This CDR3 has 15 residues. Germline CDR1 is ENHRY and CDR2 is SYGVKD. DNA for the CDR3: TGTGCCATCAGTGAGTCCATGACAGGCAATGAAAAACTGTTTTTT. Translation gives CAISESMTGNEKLFF.

The chain is built from TRBV7-9 and TRBJ1-2, with D hard to call. Per germline, CDR1 SEHNR and CDR2 FQNEAQ (reference sequence). There are 14 residues in the CDR3. Trimming cost V 1 base and J 1 base, with 7 bases left between them. The CDR3 nucleotides are TGTGCCAGCAGCTTAGGGGCAAATAACTATGGCTACACCTTC. This codes for CASSLGANNYGYTF.

The gene calls are TRBV7-9 and TRBJ1-1; no clear D gene. Germline loops: CDR1 SEHNR, CDR2 FQNEAQ (reference sequence). Trimming took off 4 bases at V and 0 bases at J, with 6 bases between the two ends. This CDR3 spans 13 amino acids. CDR3 region: CASSSPMNTEAFF. The CDR3 nucleotides read TGTGCCAGCAGCTCCCCCATGAACACTGAAGCTTTCTTT. Together with reference TRBV7-9 and TRBJ1-1, the CDR3 gives the full variable domain: DTGVSQNPRHKITKRGQNVTFRCDPISEHNRLYWYRQTLGQGPEFLTYFQNEAQLEKSRLLSDRFSAERPKGSFSTLEIQRTEQGDSAMYLCASSSPMNTEAFFGQGTRLTVV.

This rearrangement joins TRBV2 to TRBJ2-2, with D perhaps TRBD1 (5 bases). Looked up from germline, CDR1 is SNHLY and CDR2 is FYNNEI. The V end lost 8 bases, the J end lost 0 bases, and 13 bases lay between the germline ends. The CDR3 loop spans 15 amino acids. The CDR3 DNA is TGTGCCAGCCAATATACAGGCGCGAACACCGGGGAGCTGTTTTTT. Amino acids: CASQYTGANTGELFF.

Of note for this clone: The sample has other DNA sequences that encode this CDR3 too. V and J are TRBV6-1 and TRBJ1-6; the D is unclear. This CDR3 has 13 amino acids. In germline, CDR1 is MNHNS, CDR2 SASEGT. V shed 3 bases and J shed 9 bases, with 9 bases lying between them. CDR3 sequence reads: CASSEEGGSPLHF. Here the CDR3 DNA reads TGTGCCAGCAGTGAGGAGGGTGGTTCACCCCTCCACTTT.

This rearrangement joins TRBV5-1 to TRBJ1-1, with D perhaps TRBD1 (5 bases). Germline assignment: CDR1 SGHRS and CDR2 YFSETQ. Trimming shortened V by 2 bases and J by 7 bases, and 9 bases separated the two germline ends. CDR3 size: 12 residues. CDR3 amino acids: CASSFDTGEAFF. The CDR3 bases are TGCGCCAGCAGCTTCGACACAGGTGAAGCTTTCTTT.